This record covers a single TCR beta chain. The identical CDR3 is also encoded by other nucleotide sequences in the sample. The V gene's germline CDR1 is SGDLS and CDR2 YYNGEE. This CDR3 comprises 15 residues. With V trimmed by 0 bases and J by 3 bases, 3 bases remained unmatched. The assay was immunoSEQ multiplex PCR, and TCRdb's table has in-frame clones only and misses some. The profile covers 2,500,000 or so clones, with 93% appearing a single time and around 0.4% taken by the ten largest. This sample is drawn from a study of shared clonotypes between healthy human individuals. The receptor was derived from a man aged 18-30 years in good health. Some clones in this sample may be carry-over from other donors' samples. This chain connects TRBV9 to TRBJ2-1, with 7 positions matching TRBD2. The sequenced material came from naive CD4+ T cells from PBMCs. Documented subset: CD45RA+ positively selected. CDR3: CASSVAGDYYNEQFF. The CDR3 region has the DNA TGTGCCAGCAGCGTAGCGGGGGACTACTACAATGAGCAGTTCTTC.